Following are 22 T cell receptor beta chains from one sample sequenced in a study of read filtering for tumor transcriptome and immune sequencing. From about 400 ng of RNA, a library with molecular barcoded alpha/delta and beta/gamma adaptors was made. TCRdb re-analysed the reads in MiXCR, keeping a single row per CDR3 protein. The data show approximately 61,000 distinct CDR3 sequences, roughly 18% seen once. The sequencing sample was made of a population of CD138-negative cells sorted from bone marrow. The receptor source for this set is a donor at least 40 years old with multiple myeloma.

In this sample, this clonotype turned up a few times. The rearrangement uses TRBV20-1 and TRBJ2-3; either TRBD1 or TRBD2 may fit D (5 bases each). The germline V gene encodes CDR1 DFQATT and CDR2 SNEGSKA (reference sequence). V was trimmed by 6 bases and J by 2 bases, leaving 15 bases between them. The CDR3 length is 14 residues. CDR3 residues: CSACDSGLTDTQYF. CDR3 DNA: TGCAGTGCCTGCGACAGCGGACTCACAGATACGCAGTATTTT.

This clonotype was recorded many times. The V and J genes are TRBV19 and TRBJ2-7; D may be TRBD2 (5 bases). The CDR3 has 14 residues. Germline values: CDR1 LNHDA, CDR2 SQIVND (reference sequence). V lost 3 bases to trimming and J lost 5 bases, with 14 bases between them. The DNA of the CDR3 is TGTGCCAGTAGTATCAGCGGCGTTTCCCACGAGCAGTACTTC. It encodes CASSISGVSHEQYF.

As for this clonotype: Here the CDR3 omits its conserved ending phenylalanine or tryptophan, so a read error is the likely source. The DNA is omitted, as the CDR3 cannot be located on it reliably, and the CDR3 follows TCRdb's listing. CDR3 in amino acids: CASRSIESSYNEQSL. V gene TRBV6-5 combines with J gene TRBJ2-1. With termini counted, the CDR3 has 15 amino acids. The germline CDR1 and CDR2 sequences are MNHEY and SVGAGI.

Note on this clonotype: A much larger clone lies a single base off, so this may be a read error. CDR3: CASSQDRQGAYEETQYF. The CDR3 region has the DNA TGTGCCAGCAGCCAAGATCGTCAGGGGGCGTATGAGGAGACCCAGTACTTC. The chain is built from TRBV14 and TRBJ2-5; TRBD1 agrees at 8 bases. The ends lost 0 bases at V and 5 bases at J; junction bases unmatched: 11. This CDR3 is built from 17 residues. Germline V lookup: CDR1 SGHDN, CDR2 FVKESK.

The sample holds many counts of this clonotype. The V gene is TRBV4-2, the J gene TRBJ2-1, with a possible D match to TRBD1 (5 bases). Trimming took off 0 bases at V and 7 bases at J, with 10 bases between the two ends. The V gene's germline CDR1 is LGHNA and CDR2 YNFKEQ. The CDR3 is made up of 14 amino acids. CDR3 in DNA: TGTGCCAGCAGCCAAGATGGACACCGAAATGAGCAGTTCTTC. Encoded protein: CASSQDGHRNEQFF.

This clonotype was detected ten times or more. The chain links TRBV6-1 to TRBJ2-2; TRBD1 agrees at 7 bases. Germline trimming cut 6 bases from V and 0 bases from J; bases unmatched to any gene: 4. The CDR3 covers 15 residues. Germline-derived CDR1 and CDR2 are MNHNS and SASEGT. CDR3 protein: CASSPGQSNTGELFF. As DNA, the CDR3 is TGTGCCAGCAGCCCGGGACAGTCGAACACCGGGGAGCTGTTTTTT.

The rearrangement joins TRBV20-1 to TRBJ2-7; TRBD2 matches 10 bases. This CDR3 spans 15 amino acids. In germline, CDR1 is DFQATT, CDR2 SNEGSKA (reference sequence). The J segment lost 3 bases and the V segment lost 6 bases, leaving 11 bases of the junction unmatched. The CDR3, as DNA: TGCAGTGCCGCAGAGGCGGCTAGCGGGAGCTACGAGCAGTACTTC. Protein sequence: CSAAEAASGSYEQYF.

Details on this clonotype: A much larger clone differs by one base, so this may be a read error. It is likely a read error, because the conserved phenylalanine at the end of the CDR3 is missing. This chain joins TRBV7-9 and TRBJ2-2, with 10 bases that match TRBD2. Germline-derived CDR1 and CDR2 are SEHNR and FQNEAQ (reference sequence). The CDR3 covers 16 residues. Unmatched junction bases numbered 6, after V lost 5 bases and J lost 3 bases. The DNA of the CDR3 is TGTGCCAGCAGCCCTGGACTAGCGGCGGACACCGGGGAGCTGTTTTCT. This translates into CASSPGLAADTGELFS.

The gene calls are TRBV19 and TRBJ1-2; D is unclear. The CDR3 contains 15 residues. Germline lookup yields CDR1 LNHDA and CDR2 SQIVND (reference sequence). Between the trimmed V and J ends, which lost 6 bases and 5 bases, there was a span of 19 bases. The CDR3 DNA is TGTGCCAGTAGGAATAACGCGGGATCCTCATATGGCTACACCTTC. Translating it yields CASRNNAGSSYGYTF.

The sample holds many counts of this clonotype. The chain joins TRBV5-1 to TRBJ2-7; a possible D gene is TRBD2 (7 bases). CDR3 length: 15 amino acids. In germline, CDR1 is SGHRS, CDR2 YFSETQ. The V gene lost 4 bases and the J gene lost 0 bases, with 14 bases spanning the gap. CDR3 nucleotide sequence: TGCGCCAGCAGCACGGCGGGGGCCTCCTCCTACGAGCAGTACTTC. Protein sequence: CASSTAGASSYEQYF. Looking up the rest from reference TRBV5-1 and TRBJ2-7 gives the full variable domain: KAGVTQTPRYLIKTRGQQVTLSCSPISGHRSVSWYQQTPGQGLQFLFEYFSETQRNKGNFPGRFSGRQFSNSRSEMNVSTLELGDSALYLCASSTAGASSYEQYFGPGTRLTVT.

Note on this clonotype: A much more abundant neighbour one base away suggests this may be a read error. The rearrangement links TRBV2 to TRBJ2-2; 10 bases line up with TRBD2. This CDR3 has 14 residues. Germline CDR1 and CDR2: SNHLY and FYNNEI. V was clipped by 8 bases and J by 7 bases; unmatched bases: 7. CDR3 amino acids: CASSGTSEDGELFF. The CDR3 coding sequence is TGTGCCAGCTCCGGGACTAGCGAGGACGGGGAGCTGTTTTTT.

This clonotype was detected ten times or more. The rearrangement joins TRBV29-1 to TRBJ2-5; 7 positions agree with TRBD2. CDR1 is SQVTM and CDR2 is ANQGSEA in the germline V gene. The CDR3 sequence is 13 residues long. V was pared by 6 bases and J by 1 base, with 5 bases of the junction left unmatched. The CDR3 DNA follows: TGCAGCGTCCAACTAGCGCTCCAAGAGACCCAGTACTTC. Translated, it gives CSVQLALQETQYF.

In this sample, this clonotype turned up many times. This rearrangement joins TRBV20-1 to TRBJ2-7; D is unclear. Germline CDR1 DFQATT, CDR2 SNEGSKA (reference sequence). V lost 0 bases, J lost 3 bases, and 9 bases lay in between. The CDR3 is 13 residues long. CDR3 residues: CSARDSRIYEQYF. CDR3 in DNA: TGCAGTGCTAGAGATAGCCGGATCTACGAGCAGTACTTC.

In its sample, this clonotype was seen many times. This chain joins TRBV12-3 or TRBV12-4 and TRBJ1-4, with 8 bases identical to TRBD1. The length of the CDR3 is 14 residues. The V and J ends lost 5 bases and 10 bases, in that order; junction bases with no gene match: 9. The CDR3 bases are TGTGCCAGCAGTCCAGGGGGCGCGAATCTAAAACTGTTTTTT. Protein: CASSPGGANLKLFF.

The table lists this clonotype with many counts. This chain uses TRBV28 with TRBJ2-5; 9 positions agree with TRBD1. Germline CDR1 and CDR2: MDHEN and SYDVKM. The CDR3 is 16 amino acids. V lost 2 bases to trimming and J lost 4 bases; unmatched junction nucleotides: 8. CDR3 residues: CASSLPGTGRRETQYF. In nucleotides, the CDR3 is TGTGCCAGCAGTTTACCCGGGACAGGGAGGCGAGAGACCCAGTACTTC.

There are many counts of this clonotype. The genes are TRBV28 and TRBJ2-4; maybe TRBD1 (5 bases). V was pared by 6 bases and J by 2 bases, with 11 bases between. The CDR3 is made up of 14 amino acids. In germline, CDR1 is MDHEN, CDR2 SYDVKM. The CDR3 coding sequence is TGTGCCAGCAGCCTGACAGTACCCAAAAACATTCAGTACTTC. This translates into CASSLTVPKNIQYF.

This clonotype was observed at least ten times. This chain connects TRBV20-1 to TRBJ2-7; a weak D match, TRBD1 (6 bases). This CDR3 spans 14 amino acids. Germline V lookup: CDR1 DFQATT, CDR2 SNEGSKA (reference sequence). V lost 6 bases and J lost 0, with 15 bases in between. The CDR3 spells CSAYSGHSSYEQYF. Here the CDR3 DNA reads TGCAGTGCCTACTCGGGACACAGCTCCTACGAGCAGTACTTC.

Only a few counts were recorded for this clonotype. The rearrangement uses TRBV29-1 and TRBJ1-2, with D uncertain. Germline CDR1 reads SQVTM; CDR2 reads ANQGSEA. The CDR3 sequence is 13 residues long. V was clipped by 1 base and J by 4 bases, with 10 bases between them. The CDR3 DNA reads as TGCAGCGTTGAAGGTGCTGGGATCTATGGCTACACCTTC. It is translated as CSVEGAGIYGYTF.

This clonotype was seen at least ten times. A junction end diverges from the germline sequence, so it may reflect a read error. In nucleotides, the CDR3 is TGTGCTAGCAGCTTAGATGGGGGAGATACGCAGTATTTT. Encoded protein: CASSLDGGDTQYF. This chain joins TRBV7-7 and TRBJ2-3; perhaps D is TRBD1 or TRBD2 (5 bases each). In germline, CDR1 is SSHAT, CDR2 FNYEAQ (reference sequence). CDR3 size: 13 residues. The full variable domain, its missing parts supplied by reference TRBV7-7 and TRBJ2-3, is GAGVSQSPRYKVTKRGQDVTLRCDPISSHATLYWYQQALGQGPEFLTYFNYEAQPDKSGLPSDRFSAERPEGSISTLTIQRTEQRDSAMYRCASSLDGGDTQYFGPGTRLTVL.

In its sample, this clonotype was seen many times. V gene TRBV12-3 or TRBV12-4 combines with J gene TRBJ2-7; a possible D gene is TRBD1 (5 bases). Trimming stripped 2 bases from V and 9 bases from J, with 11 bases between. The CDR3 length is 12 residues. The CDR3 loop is CASSLQGWGQYF. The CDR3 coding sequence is TGTGCCAGCAGTTTACAGGGTTGGGGGCAGTACTTC.

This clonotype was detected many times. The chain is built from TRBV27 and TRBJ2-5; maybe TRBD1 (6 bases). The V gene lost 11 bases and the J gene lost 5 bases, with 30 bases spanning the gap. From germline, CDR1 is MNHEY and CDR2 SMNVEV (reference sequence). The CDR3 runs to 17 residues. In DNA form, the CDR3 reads TGTGCCTCAGCTTCGGGCAGGGGCCGTTCCCGTGGGGAGACCCAGTACTTC. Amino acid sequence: CASASGRGRSRGETQYF.

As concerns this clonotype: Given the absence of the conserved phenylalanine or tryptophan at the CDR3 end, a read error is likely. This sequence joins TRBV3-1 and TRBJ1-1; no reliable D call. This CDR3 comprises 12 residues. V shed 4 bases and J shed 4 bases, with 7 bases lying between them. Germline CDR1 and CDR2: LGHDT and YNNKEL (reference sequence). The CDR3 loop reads CASSRGGTEAFY. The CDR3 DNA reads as TGTGCCAGCAGCCGGGGTGGCACTGAAGCTTTCTAT.